The sequence of this T cell receptor (beta chain) was determined in a study of OX40 agonist ivuxolimab in advanced cancers. Across the study: Of the participants, 40% had some prior anti-PD-1, anti-PD-L1 or anti-CTLA-4 therapy, which was allowed.

Regarding the study as a whole: In CD8+ T cells, expanded clones were on average more numerous than in CD4+.

CDR3 length equals 13 residues. Trimming removed 2 bases from V and 7 bases from J, with 9 bases in between. The germline V gene encodes CDR1 SGHTA and CDR2 FQGNSA. Worth noting for this clone: Its antigen is as yet unknown.

The data were produced by immunoSEQ multiplex PCR, yet TCRdb's version contains in-frame clones alone and is incomplete. The table records roughly 23,000 clones, over 60% of them present only once. The material was CD4+ or CD8+ T cells sorted from blood, obtained in a trial of the OX40 agonist ivuxolimab. The chain couples TRBV7-2 to TRBJ1-5; D is unclear. The source of this sequence is an adult with an advanced solid tumor such as melanoma, head and neck, liver or kidney cancer. CDR3 coding DNA: TGTGCCAGCAGCTTAAATTCGTGGCAGCCCCAGCATTTT. This encodes CASSLNSWQPQHF.